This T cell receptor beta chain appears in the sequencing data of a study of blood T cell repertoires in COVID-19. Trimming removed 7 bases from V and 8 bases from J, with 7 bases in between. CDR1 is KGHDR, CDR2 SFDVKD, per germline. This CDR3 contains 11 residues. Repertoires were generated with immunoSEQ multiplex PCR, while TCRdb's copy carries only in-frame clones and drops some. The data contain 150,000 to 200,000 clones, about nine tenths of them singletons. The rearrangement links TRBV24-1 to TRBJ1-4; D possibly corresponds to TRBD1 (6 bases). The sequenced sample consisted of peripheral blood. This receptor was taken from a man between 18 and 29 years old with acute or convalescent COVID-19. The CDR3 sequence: CATSQGEKLFF. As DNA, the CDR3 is TGTGCCACCAGCCAGGGGGAAAAACTGTTTTTT.